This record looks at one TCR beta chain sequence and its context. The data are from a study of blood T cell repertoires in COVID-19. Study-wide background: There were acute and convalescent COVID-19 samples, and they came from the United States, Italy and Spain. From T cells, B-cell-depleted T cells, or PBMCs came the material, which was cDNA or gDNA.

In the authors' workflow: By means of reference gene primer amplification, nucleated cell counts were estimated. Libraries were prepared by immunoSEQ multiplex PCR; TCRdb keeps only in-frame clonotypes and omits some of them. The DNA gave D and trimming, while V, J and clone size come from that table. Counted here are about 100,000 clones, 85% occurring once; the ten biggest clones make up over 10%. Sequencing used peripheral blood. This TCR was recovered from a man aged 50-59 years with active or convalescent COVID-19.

The CDR3 nucleotides are TGTGCCTGGAGTCACACAGGGGTTGAGCAGTACTTC. Translated, it gives CAWSHTGVEQYF. The V gene is TRBV30, the J gene TRBJ2-7, with TRBD1 identical over 7 bases. CDR3 length: 12 amino acids. The germline gives CDR1 GTSNPN, CDR2 SVGIG (reference sequence). The trim removed 2 bases at V and 7 bases at J, leaving 5 bases unmatched.